This is a list of T cell receptor beta chains from one sample in a study of Graves' ophthalmopathy and Graves' hyperthyroidism. MiXCR, run by TCRdb on the multiplex PCR reads, gives a single entry per CDR3 protein. The sample lists 680,000 or so distinct CDR3 sequences; about 20% were seen once. Sequencing input: peripheral blood. All receptors come from a woman between 18 and 29 years old with stable Graves' hyperthyroidism. Some clones in this sample may be carry-over from other donors' samples. Both conserved end residues are part of each CDR3. Each record gives: V gene, clone size, CDR3 protein. The size entry is marked missing in some rows and otherwise reads once, few, many or a size class.

>TRBV12-3/TRBV12-4|NA
CASSIDRDGNQPQHF
>TRBV4-1|few
CASSQVLGTRGNQPQHF
>TRBV6-1|NA
CASTGTSGLLAKNIKYF
>TRBV12-3/TRBV12-4|many
CASSPEGERETQYF
>TRBV12-3/TRBV12-4|many
CASSPDRGKTEAFF
>TRBV20-1|many
CSANGDMNTEAFF
>TRBV2|NA
CASSEGLGGSTGELFF
>TRBV20-1|many
CSASAEEQYF
>TRBV2|many
CASSEGLGRGETQYF
>TRBV12-3/TRBV12-4|NA
CASSFGSGLNQPQHF
>TRBV7-3|many
CASSLGIGGELFF
>TRBV25-1|NA
CASSDGQAGAFF
>TRBV15|many
CATSGTGTGGNYGYTF
>TRBV7-9|many
CASSRTELNSPLHF
>TRBV6-1|many
CAIRQGGNTEAFF
>TRBV6-1|many
CASSEWQGSNQPQHF
>TRBV7-2|few
CASSLTDTEETQYF
>TRBV12-3/TRBV12-4|few
CASSFGRGDYGYTF
>TRBV20-1|many
CSASRDRASGRAGEQYF
>TRBV28|many
CASSLGGAGEGYTF
>TRBV19|many
CASSIGVAGRSGNTIYF
>TRBV24-1|few
CATSDSFGTQYF
>TRBV7-8|many
CASSLVRISNQPQHF
>TRBV12-3/TRBV12-4|many
CASSLAGVFQETQYF
>TRBV6-5|many
CASSYLGYTEAFF
>TRBV6-5|many
CASSPRGDGQPQHF
>TRBV19|many
CASSPNDETGKRQYF
>TRBV27|many
CASSLRTTSFEAFF
>TRBV7-2|many
CASTSAETQYF
>TRBV10-3|many
CAITPTSGGNYEQYF
>TRBV10-3|many
CAISEGRNYEQYF